This T cell receptor (beta chain) came from a study of blood T cell repertoires in COVID-19. Study as a whole: Donors in the United States, Italy and Spain gave samples during acute or convalescent COVID-19. PBMCs, B-cell-depleted T cells, or T cells provided the cDNA or gDNA that made up the material.

Per the authors' pipeline: Reference gene primer amplification in the assay estimated nucleated cell counts. Measured with immunoSEQ multiplex PCR; TCRdb has only the in-frame clones, and not every one. V and J calls and clone size are those listed in that table; D and trimming were worked out from the DNA. Of around 40,000 clones listed, around 90% are singletons. The source is a man between 50 and 59 years old with active COVID-19. What was sequenced was peripheral blood.

CDR3 sequence: CASSLARGTSYEQYF. CDR3 coding DNA: TGTGCCAGCAGCTTAGCACGCGGCACCTCCTACGAGCAGTACTTC. The J gene is TRBJ2-7, the V gene TRBV11-2; D is undetermined. The CDR3 spans 15 residues. Germline CDR1 is SGHAT and CDR2 is FQNNGV. With 1 base removed from V and 0 bases from J, the gap between germline ends came to 10 bases.